Below are 23 T cell receptor beta chains sequenced from a single sample in a study of blood T cell repertoires in COVID-19. Profiled with immunoSEQ multiplex PCR; TCRdb holds only in-frame clones, not every one. The data contain 150,000 to 200,000 clones, about 86% of them singletons. The sequenced sample consisted of peripheral blood. The receptors stem from a woman between 65 and 79 years old who had recovered from COVID-19.

This chain links TRBV28 with TRBJ2-4; D is undetermined. Per the germline V gene, CDR1 is MDHEN and CDR2 is SYDVKM. V was pared by 2 bases and J by 0 bases, with 8 bases between. This CDR3 region has 15 residues. CDR3 DNA sequence: TGTGCCAGCAGTTTAGGGCAGCTAGCCAAAAACATTCAGTACTTC. It translates to CASSLGQLAKNIQYF.

The rearrangement links TRBV7-8 to TRBJ1-1; D is perhaps TRBD1 (6 bases). Germline V gene sequence: CDR1 SGHVS, CDR2 FQNEAQ. Trimming took 2 bases from V and 4 from J, leaving 11 bases between them. There are 14 residues in the CDR3. In nucleotides, the CDR3 is TGTGCCAGCAGCTTAATGGCAGGGGCCACTGAAGCTTTCTTT. Amino acids: CASSLMAGATEAFF. Full variable domain (rest looked up from reference TRBV7-8 and TRBJ1-1): GAGVSQSPRYKVAKRGQDVALRCDPISGHVSLFWYQQALGQGPEFLTYFQNEAQLDKSGLPSDRFFAERPEGSVSTLKIQRTQQEDSAVYLCASSLMAGATEAFFGQGTRLTVV.

A few counts support this clone. The chain couples TRBV11-3 to TRBJ2-2; D might be TRBD1 (6 bases). V lost 5 bases and J lost 5, with 18 bases in between. CDR1 is SGHNT, CDR2 YENEEA, per germline. The CDR3 contains 16 residues. CDR3 bases: TGTGCCAGCAGCAGAACAGGGCGCCGAGGGACCGGGGAGCTGTTTTTT. Protein sequence: CASSRTGRRGTGELFF.

The chain uses TRBV7-9 and TRBJ2-5, with TRBD1 matching over 10 bases. CDR3 length: 14 amino acids. Germline lookup yields CDR1 SEHNR and CDR2 FQNEAQ (reference sequence). V shed 5 bases and J 5 bases; nucleotides not matched to a gene: 5. CDR3 sequence reads: CASSRGQGWETQYF. The DNA for the CDR3 is TGTGCCAGCAGCCGGGGACAGGGGTGGGAGACCCAGTACTTC. Using reference TRBV7-9 and TRBJ2-5 for the parts outside the CDR3, the full variable domain is DTGVSQNPRHKITKRGQNVTFRCDPISEHNRLYWYRQTLGQGPEFLTYFQNEAQLEKSRLLSDRFSAERPKGSFSTLEIQRTEQGDSAMYLCASSRGQGWETQYFGPGTRLLVL.

V and J are TRBV30 and TRBJ1-2, with 9 bases that match TRBD1. Germline V gene sequence: CDR1 GTSNPN, CDR2 SVGIG (reference sequence). With 4 bases clipped from V and 2 bases from J, the junction kept 5 bases outside the gene matches. This CDR3 spans 14 amino acids. The DNA for the CDR3 is TGTGCCTGGACCAGGGACAGGGTCAACTATGGCTACACCTTC. Encoded protein: CAWTRDRVNYGYTF.

This CDR3 reads CASSQPDEKLFF. The DNA of the CDR3 is TGTGCCAGCAGCCAGCCTGATGAAAAACTGTTTTTT. V is TRBV7-8 and J is TRBJ1-4; unclear D gene. The CDR3 runs to 12 residues. The germline CDR1 and CDR2 sequences are SGHVS and FQNEAQ. Trimming left V 5 bases short and J 6 bases short, with 7 bases between. Variable domain in full (rest from reference TRBV7-8 and TRBJ1-4): GAGVSQSPRYKVAKRGQDVALRCDPISGHVSLFWYQQALGQGPEFLTYFQNEAQLDKSGLPSDRFFAERPEGSVSTLKIQRTQQEDSAVYLCASSQPDEKLFFGSGTQLSVL.

The CDR3 nucleotides are TGCGCCAGCAGCCCCGGGGGGTATGGCTATGGCTACACCTTC. Its translation is CASSPGGYGYGYTF. The rearrangement links TRBV5-1 to TRBJ1-2; tentatively, D is TRBD1 (5 bases). The germline gives CDR1 SGHRS, CDR2 YFSETQ. CDR3 length: 14 residues. Trimming stripped 4 bases from V and 4 bases from J, with 14 bases between.

As concerns this clone: Germline is not matched at one junction end, which may reflect a read error. The chain has TRBV19 and TRBJ2-1; D is unresolved. The CDR3 spans 13 residues. Germline CDR1 is LNHDA and CDR2 is SQIVND (reference sequence). The CDR3 DNA follows: TGTGCCAGTAGTATGCTTGCCCTAAATGGGCAGTTCTTC. Protein sequence: CASSMLALNGQFF.

The V and J genes are TRBV21-1 and TRBJ2-3; TRBD2, the table's D call, was not compared with the DNA. TRBV21-1 is annotated as a pseudogene. This CDR3 comprises 18 residues. The CDR3 reads CASSGSTSSPVVADTQYF. CDR3 nucleotides: TGTGCCAGCAGCGGGTCGACTAGTAGCCCCGTTGTGGCAGATACGCAGTATTTT.

The J gene is TRBJ1-4, the V gene TRBV28; D is perhaps TRBD1 (6 bases). Trimming shortened V by 5 bases and J by 4 bases, and 14 bases separated the two germline ends. This CDR3 has 15 residues. CDR1 and CDR2 (germline): MDHEN, SYDVKM. The CDR3 protein is CASSPEDRFNEKLFF. The CDR3 DNA sequence: TGTGCCAGCAGTCCTGAAGACAGGTTTAATGAAAAACTGTTTTTT.

Concerning this clone: The same CDR3 is also encoded by other DNA sequences in this sample. The CDR3 DNA sequence: TGTGCCAGCTCCCCGGGACAGCAAGAGACCCAGTACTTC. Amino acid sequence: CASSPGQQETQYF. V and J are TRBV18 and TRBJ2-5; 7 nucleotides agree with TRBD1. Losses at the gene ends were 6 bases for V and 2 bases for J; bases not matched to a gene: 3. The CDR3 is 13 amino acids. Per the germline V gene, CDR1 is KGHSH and CDR2 is LQKENI.

V and J are TRBV10-3 and TRBJ1-1; TRBD1 aligns across 12 bases. The germline CDR1 and CDR2 sequences are ENHRY and SYGVKD. This CDR3 region has 13 residues. J gave up 9 bases and V 6 bases, and 5 bases lay outside the gene matches. The CDR3 loop reads CAIRRDRGPKAFF. The CDR3 DNA reads TGTGCCATCAGAAGGGACAGGGGGCCCAAAGCTTTCTTT.

This chain connects TRBV4-2 to TRBJ1-5, with 7 bases that match TRBD1. The CDR3 is 15 amino acids. The V gene end was trimmed by 1 base and the J gene end by 7 bases; junction bases not matched to a gene: 7. CDR1 and CDR2 from the germline V gene are LGHNA and YNFKEQ. In DNA, the CDR3 is TGTGCCAGCAGCCAAGGCTTAACAGGGGAACAGCCCCAGCATTTT. It is translated as CASSQGLTGEQPQHF.

The chain carries TRBV27 and TRBJ2-5, with a weak D call TRBD2 (6 bases). The CDR3 is 15 residues long. CDR1 and CDR2 (germline): MNHEY, SMNVEV (reference sequence). The V gene lost 3 bases and the J gene lost 5 bases, with 16 bases spanning the gap. This CDR3 is CASSLSGDEEETQYF. In nucleotides, the CDR3 is TGTGCCAGCAGTTTGTCGGGAGATGAGGAGGAGACCCAGTACTTC.

The chain combines TRBV3-1 (or the pseudogene TRBV3-2) with TRBJ1-1; D call uncertain. V was cut by 4 bases and J by 11 bases, with 14 bases left in between. There are 12 residues in the CDR3. The germline gives CDR1 LGHDT, CDR2 YNNKEL (reference sequence). CDR3 DNA: TGTGCCAGCAGCCCCCGGGGATTGGGGGCTTTCTTT. This encodes CASSPRGLGAFF.

The J gene is TRBJ2-7, the V gene TRBV5-4; 7 bases agree with TRBD2. The CDR3 consists of 16 residues. V shed 0 bases, J shed 4 bases, and the junction held 10 bases outside the gene matches. CDR1 is SGHNT and CDR2 is YYREEE in the germline V gene (reference sequence). CDR3 in amino acids: CASSLGRAGEGYEQYF. The CDR3 DNA reads as TGTGCCAGCAGCTTGGGAAGGGCGGGAGAAGGGTACGAGCAGTACTTC.

V and J are TRBV18 and TRBJ2-7; 7 bases are shared with TRBD1. This CDR3 is 14 amino acids long. The junction had 8 bases not matched to a gene; V was cut back by 8 bases and J by 1 base. Germline CDR1 reads KGHSH; CDR2 reads LQKENI. The CDR3 DNA reads as TGTGCCAGCCTCCTCGGGGACAGATCCTACGAGCAGTACTTC. This translates into CASLLGDRSYEQYF.

The chain has TRBV30 and TRBJ2-5; TRBD1 agrees at 8 bases. V dropped 8 bases and J dropped 5; count of bases not matched to a gene: 16. This CDR3 is 15 amino acids long. Germline loops: CDR1 GTSNPN, CDR2 SVGIG (reference sequence). CDR3 protein: CASTGTGGFGETQYF. In nucleotides, the CDR3 is TGTGCCAGTACAGGGACAGGTGGTTTCGGGGAGACCCAGTACTTC.

The V call is TRBV11-2, the J call TRBJ1-2; perhaps TRBD1 as D (6 bases). V lost 5 bases to trimming and J lost 5 bases, with 21 bases between them. The CDR3 totals 16 residues. The germline gives CDR1 SGHAT, CDR2 FQNNGV. The CDR3 nucleotides are TGTGCCAGCAGCCCGAACAACAGGGCAGTGGGGTATGGCTACACCTTC. Protein: CASSPNNRAVGYGYTF.

The rearrangement uses TRBV29-1 and TRBJ1-5; D perhaps matches TRBD1 (5 bases). The V gene lost 8 bases and the J gene lost 2 bases, with 13 bases spanning the gap. This CDR3 spans 13 amino acids. Germline V lookup: CDR1 SQVTM, CDR2 ANQGSEA. CDR3 region: CSIGGVGNQPQHF. The CDR3 DNA is TGCAGCATTGGGGGGGTAGGCAATCAGCCCCAGCATTTT.

The chain couples TRBV3-1 (or the pseudogene TRBV3-2) to TRBJ1-2; the D gene is possibly TRBD1 (5 bases). Germline CDR1 reads LGHDT; CDR2 reads YNNKEL (reference sequence). The CDR3 covers 13 residues. The V gene lost 1 base and the J gene lost 6 bases, with 9 bases spanning the gap. The CDR3, as DNA: TGTGCCAGCAGCCAAGGGGAGGGGCATGGCTACACCTTC. Translation: CASSQGEGHGYTF.

The genes are TRBV5-1 and TRBJ1-2, with 10 nucleotides matching TRBD1. V was clipped by 4 bases and J by 7 bases; unmatched bases: 10. Germline V lookup: CDR1 SGHRS, CDR2 YFSETQ. The CDR3 runs to 15 residues. In DNA form, the CDR3 reads TGCGCCAGCAGCCCCCGGACAGGGGGGATAACTGGCTACACCTTC. This encodes CASSPRTGGITGYTF. Full variable domain (outside the CDR3, taken from reference TRBV5-1 and TRBJ1-2): KAGVTQTPRYLIKTRGQQVTLSCSPISGHRSVSWYQQTPGQGLQFLFEYFSETQRNKGNFPGRFSGRQFSNSRSEMNVSTLELGDSALYLCASSPRTGGITGYTFGSGTRLTVV.

The chain is built from TRBV30 and TRBJ1-1, with a tentative D call TRBD1 (6 bases). V lost 0 bases to trimming and J lost 4 bases, with 15 bases between them. CDR1 GTSNPN and CDR2 SVGIG come from the germline V gene (reference sequence). This CDR3 is 15 amino acids long. The CDR3 region has the DNA TGTGCCTGGAGTGTACGGGGGCCGGGGGGCACTGAAGCTTTCTTT. Encoded protein: CAWSVRGPGGTEAFF.